The entry below describes one T cell receptor beta chain. This entry comes from a study of blood T cell repertoires in COVID-19. Study at large: In each case, the material was cDNA or gDNA derived from T cells, B-cell-depleted T cells, or PBMCs.

Original processing methods: Scientists estimated how many nucleated cells there were by amplifying reference gene primers. Clones were sequenced by immunoSEQ multiplex PCR, and TCRdb holds only the in-frame ones, with some missing. The V and J calls and clone size were taken over from that table, and D and trimming were inferred from the DNA. The data hold approximately 80,000 clones, with about four fifths observed a single time. V lost 0 bases to trimming and J lost 5 bases, with 8 bases between them. Germline V CDR1 and CDR2: SGDLS, YYNGEE. This CDR3 spans 13 amino acids. The clonotype originates from a man aged 60-69 years with acute or convalescent COVID-19. The sequenced material came from peripheral blood. V and J are TRBV9 and TRBJ1-1; D may be TRBD1 (5 bases). The DNA of the CDR3 is TGTGCCAGCAGCGTAGGGGGGGAAACTGAAGCTTTCTTT. Its translation: CASSVGGETEAFF.